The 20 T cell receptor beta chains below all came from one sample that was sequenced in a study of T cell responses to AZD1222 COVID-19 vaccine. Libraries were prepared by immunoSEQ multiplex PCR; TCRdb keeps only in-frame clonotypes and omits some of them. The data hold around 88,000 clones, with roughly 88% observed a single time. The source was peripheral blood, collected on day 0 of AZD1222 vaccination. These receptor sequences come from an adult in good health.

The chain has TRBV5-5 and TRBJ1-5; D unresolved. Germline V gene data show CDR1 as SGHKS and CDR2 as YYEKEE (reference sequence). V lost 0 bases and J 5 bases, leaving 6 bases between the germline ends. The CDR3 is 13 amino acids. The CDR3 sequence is CASSLARDQPQHF. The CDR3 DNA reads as TGTGCCAGCAGCTTGGCCCGCGATCAGCCCCAGCATTTT.

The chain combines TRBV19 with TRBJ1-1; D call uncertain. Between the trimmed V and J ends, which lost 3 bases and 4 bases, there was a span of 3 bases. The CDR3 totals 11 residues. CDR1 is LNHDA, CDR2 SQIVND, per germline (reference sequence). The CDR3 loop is CASSIGTEAFF. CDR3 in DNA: TGTGCCAGTAGTATCGGCACTGAAGCTTTCTTT.

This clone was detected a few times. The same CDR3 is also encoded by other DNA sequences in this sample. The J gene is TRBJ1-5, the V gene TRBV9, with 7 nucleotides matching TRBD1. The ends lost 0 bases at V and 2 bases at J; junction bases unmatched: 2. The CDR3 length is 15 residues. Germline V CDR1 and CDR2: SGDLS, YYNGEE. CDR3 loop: CASSVGQGGNQPQHF. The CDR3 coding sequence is TGTGCCAGCAGCGTAGGACAGGGAGGCAATCAGCCCCAGCATTTT.

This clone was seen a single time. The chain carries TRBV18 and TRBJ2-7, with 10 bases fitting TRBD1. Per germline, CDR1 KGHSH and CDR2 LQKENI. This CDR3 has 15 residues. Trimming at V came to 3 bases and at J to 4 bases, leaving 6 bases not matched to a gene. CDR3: CASSPTGQGNYEQYF. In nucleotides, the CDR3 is TGTGCCAGCTCACCTACGGGACAGGGGAATTACGAGCAGTACTTC.

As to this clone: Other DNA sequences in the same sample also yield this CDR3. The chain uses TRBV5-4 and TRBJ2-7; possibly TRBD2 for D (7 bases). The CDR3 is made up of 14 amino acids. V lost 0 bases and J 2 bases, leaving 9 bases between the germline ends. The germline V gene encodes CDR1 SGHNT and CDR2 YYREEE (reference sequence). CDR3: CASSLGGGPYEQYF. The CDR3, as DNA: TGTGCCAGCAGCTTGGGGGGGGGCCCCTACGAGCAGTACTTC.

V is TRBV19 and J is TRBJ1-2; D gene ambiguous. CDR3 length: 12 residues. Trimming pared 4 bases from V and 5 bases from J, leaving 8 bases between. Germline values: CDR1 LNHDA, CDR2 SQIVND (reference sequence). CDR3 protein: CASSNPLYGYTF. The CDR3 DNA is TGTGCCAGTAGTAACCCACTATATGGCTACACCTTC.

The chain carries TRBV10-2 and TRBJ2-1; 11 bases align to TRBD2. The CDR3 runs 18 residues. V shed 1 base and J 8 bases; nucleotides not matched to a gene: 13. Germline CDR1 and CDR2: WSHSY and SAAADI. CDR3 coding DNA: TGCGCCAGCAGTGAGTTCGGGACTAGCGGCCTGGCCGGCCATGAGCAGTTCTTC. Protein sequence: CASSEFGTSGLAGHEQFF.

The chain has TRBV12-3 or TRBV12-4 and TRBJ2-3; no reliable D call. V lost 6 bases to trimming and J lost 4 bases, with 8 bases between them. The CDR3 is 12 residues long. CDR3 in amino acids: CASSPGSDTQYF. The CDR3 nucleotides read TGTGCCAGCAGCCCAGGATCAGATACGCAGTATTTT.

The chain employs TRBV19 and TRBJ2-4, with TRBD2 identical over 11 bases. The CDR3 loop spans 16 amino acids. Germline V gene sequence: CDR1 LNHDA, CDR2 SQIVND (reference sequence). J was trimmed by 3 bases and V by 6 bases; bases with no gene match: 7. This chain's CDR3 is CASSGGTSGSKNIQYF. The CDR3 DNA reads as TGTGCCAGTAGCGGAGGGACTAGCGGAAGCAAAAACATTCAGTACTTC.

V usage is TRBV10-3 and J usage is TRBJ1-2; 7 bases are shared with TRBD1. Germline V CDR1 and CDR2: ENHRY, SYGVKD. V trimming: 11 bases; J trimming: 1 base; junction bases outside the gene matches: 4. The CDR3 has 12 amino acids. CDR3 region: CAAGTDNYGYTF. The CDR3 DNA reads TGTGCCGCCGGGACAGATAACTATGGCTACACCTTC.

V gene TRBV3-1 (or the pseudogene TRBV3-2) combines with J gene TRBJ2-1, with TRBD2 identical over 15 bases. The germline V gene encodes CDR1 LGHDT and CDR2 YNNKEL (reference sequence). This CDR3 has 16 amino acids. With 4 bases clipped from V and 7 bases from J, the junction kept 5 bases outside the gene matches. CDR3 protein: CASSRGGLAGGNEQFF. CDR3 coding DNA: TGTGCCAGCAGCCGCGGGGGACTAGCGGGAGGAAATGAGCAGTTCTTC.

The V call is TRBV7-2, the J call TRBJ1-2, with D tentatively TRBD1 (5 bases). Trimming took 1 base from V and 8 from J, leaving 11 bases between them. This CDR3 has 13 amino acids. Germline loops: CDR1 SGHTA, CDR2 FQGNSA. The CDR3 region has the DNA TGTGCCAGCAGCTTAGAGGGGAGGATAGGCTACACCTTC. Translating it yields CASSLEGRIGYTF.

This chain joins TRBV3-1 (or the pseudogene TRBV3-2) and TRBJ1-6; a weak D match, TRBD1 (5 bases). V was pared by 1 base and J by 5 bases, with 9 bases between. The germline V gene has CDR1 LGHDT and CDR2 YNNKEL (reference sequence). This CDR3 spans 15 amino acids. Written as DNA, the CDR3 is TGTGCCAGCAGCCAAGGCTTGGGGGATAATTCACCCCTCCACTTT. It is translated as CASSQGLGDNSPLHF.

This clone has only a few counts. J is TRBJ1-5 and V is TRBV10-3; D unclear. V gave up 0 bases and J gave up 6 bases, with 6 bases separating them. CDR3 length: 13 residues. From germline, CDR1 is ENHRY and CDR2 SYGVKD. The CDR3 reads CAISESISQPQHF. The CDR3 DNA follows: TGTGCCATCAGTGAGTCGATAAGTCAGCCCCAGCATTTT.

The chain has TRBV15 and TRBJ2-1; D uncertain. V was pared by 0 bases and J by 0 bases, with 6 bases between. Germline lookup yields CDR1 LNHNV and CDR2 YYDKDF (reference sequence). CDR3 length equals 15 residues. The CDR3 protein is CATSREESSYNEQFF. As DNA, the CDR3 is TGTGCCACCAGCAGAGAGGAGAGCTCCTACAATGAGCAGTTCTTC.

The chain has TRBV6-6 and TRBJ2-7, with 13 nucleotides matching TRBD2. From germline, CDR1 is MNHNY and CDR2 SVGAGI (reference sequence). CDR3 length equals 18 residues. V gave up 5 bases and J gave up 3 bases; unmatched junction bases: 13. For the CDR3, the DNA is TGTGCCAGCAGTCGCCTGACCGGGACTAGCGGGACTCTCTACGAGCAGTACTTC. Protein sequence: CASSRLTGTSGTLYEQYF.

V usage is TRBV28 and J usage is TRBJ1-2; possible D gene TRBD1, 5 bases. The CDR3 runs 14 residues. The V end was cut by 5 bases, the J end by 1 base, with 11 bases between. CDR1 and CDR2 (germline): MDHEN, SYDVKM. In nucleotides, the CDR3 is TGTGCCAGCAGTGCCCGGGACCTTAACTATGGCTACACCTTC. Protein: CASSARDLNYGYTF.

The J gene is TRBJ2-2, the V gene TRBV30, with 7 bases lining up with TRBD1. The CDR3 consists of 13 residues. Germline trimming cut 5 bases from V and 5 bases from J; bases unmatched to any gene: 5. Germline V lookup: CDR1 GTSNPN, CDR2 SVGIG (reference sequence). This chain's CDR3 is CAWSGTATGELFF. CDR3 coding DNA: TGTGCCTGGTCCGGGACAGCGACCGGGGAGCTGTTTTTT.

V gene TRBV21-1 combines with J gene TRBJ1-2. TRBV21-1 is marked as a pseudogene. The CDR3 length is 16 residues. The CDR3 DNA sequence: TGTGCCAGCAGCAAAGATAGGACCGGGAGGGGCGGTGGCTACACCTTC. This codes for CASSKDRTGRGGGYTF.

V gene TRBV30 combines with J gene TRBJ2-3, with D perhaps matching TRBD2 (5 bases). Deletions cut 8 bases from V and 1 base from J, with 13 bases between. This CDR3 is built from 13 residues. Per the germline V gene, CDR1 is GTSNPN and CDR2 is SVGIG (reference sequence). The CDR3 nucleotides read TGTGCCGCGAGACCGAGGGGCACAGATACGCAGTATTTT. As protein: CAARPRGTDTQYF. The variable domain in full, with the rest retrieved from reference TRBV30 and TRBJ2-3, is SQTIHQWPATLVQPVGSPLSLECTVEGTSNPNLYWYRQAAGRGLQLLFYSVGIGQISSEVPQNLSASRPQDRQFILSSKKLLLSDSGFYLCAARPRGTDTQYFGPGTRLTVL.